Shown below are 17 T cell receptor beta chains from a single sample sequenced in a study of cytomegalovirus exposure and HLA in healthy donors. 13 Jbeta primers and 60 Vbeta primers were used for the PCR. Sequencing was performed with immunoSEQ multiplex PCR; in TCRdb, only in-frame clones are kept and a portion is missing. The sample lists 200,000 or so clones, about 83% occurring once. Material: PBMCs. The receptors shown here come from a human donor in good health.

In its sample, this clone was seen once. V usage is TRBV5-1 and J usage is TRBJ2-1; 8 positions match TRBD2. CDR1 is SGHRS, CDR2 YFSETQ, per germline. J gave up 1 base and V 2 bases, and 8 bases lay outside the gene matches. The CDR3 totals 17 residues. CDR3 nucleotide sequence: TGCGCCAGCAGCTTTTTAAGCGGGAGTGCATCCTACAATGAGCAGTTCTTC. Translating it yields CASSFLSGSASYNEQFF. The full variable domain, rest sourced from reference TRBV5-1 and TRBJ2-1, is KAGVTQTPRYLIKTRGQQVTLSCSPISGHRSVSWYQQTPGQGLQFLFEYFSETQRNKGNFPGRFSGRQFSNSRSEMNVSTLELGDSALYLCASSFLSGSASYNEQFFGPGTRLTVL.

The chain joins TRBV4-1 to TRBJ2-5; 10 positions agree with TRBD2. In germline, CDR1 is MGHRA, CDR2 YSYEKL. This CDR3 has 17 amino acids. Trimming cost V 0 bases and J 7 bases; bases outside gene matches: 11. The CDR3 bases are TGCGCCAGCAGCCAAGAAGGAGGGCTAGCGGGAGTTGGGACCCAGTACTTC. This translates into CASSQEGGLAGVGTQYF.

The rearrangement links TRBV5-1 to TRBJ2-7; 8 bases are a match to TRBD1. J lost 5 bases, V lost 0 bases, and 10 bases had no gene match. This CDR3 spans 16 amino acids. Germline V gene data show CDR1 as SGHRS and CDR2 as YFSETQ. This CDR3 is CASSLEAGDRGDEQYF. In DNA form, the CDR3 reads TGCGCCAGCAGCTTGGAAGCGGGCGACAGGGGTGACGAGCAGTACTTC.

The chain has TRBV19 and TRBJ2-2; no firm D call. Germline CDR1 reads LNHDA; CDR2 reads SQIVND (reference sequence). Trimming took 5 bases from V and 7 from J, leaving 8 bases between them. The CDR3 extends over 12 amino acids. This CDR3 reads CASSSRDGELFF. CDR3 coding DNA: TGTGCCAGTAGTTCCCGCGACGGGGAGCTGTTTTTT.

The V call is TRBV7-6, the J call TRBJ2-7, with a weak D call TRBD1 (5 bases). V was clipped by 0 bases and J by 1 base, with 10 bases between them. Germline loops: CDR1 SGHVS, CDR2 FNYEAQ. The CDR3 spans 15 residues. Written as DNA, the CDR3 is TGTGCCAGCAGCTTAGCGGACACAGTTTCCTACGAGCAGTACTTC. This encodes CASSLADTVSYEQYF.

The rearrangement links TRBV28 to TRBJ1-2, with D tentatively TRBD1 (5 bases). The ends were cut back, 7 bases at V and 3 bases at J, with 15 bases in the middle. The V gene's germline CDR1 is MDHEN and CDR2 SYDVKM. The CDR3 length is 14 residues. CDR3 nucleotides: TGTGCCAGCACCGTGGGGGGGAATTACTATGGCTACACCTTC. Protein sequence: CASTVGGNYYGYTF.

V usage is TRBV7-2 and J usage is TRBJ2-7; 8 positions agree with TRBD2. Germline V CDR1 and CDR2: SGHTA, FQGNSA. The CDR3 covers 17 residues. V gave up 0 bases and J gave up 4 bases; unmatched junction bases: 11. The CDR3 nucleotides read TGTGCCAGCAGCTTAGCGGCGGGAGGCCAAACTACATACGAGCAGTACTTC. Its translation: CASSLAAGGQTTYEQYF.

The CDR3 DNA is TGTGCCTGGGACAGGGGATTCACCTATGGCTACACCTTC. This codes for CAWDRGFTYGYTF. The gene calls are TRBV30 and TRBJ1-2; 8 bases align to TRBD1. V trimming: 5 bases; J trimming: 4 bases; junction bases outside the gene matches: 6. The length of the CDR3 is 13 residues. CDR1 is GTSNPN and CDR2 is SVGIG in the germline V gene (reference sequence).

The gene calls are TRBV19 and TRBJ2-7; 7 bases fit TRBD2. The CDR3 has 13 amino acids. Losses at the gene ends were 3 bases for V and 3 bases for J; bases not matched to a gene: 2. Germline V gives CDR1 LNHDA, CDR2 SQIVND (reference sequence). The CDR3 DNA reads TGTGCCAGTAGTATCCAGCGGGACTACGAGCAGTACTTC. Translation gives CASSIQRDYEQYF.

The J gene is TRBJ2-3, the V gene TRBV9; D unresolved. The CDR3 has 16 residues. CDR1 is SGDLS and CDR2 is YYNGEE in the germline V gene. With 2 bases removed from V and 0 bases from J, the gap between germline ends came to 13 bases. CDR3 sequence: CASSVRHSPSTDTQYF. As DNA, the CDR3 is TGTGCCAGCAGCGTCCGACACTCACCAAGCACAGATACGCAGTATTTT. Using reference TRBV9 and TRBJ2-3 for the parts outside the CDR3, the full variable domain is DSGVTQTPKHLITATGQRVTLRCSPRSGDLSVYWYQQSLDQGLQFLIQYYNGEERAKGNILERFSAQQFPDLHSELNLSSLELGDSALYFCASSVRHSPSTDTQYFGPGTRLTVL.

The V gene is TRBV19, the J gene TRBJ2-7, with TRBD2 matching 7 bases. There are 14 residues in the CDR3. The J segment lost 4 bases and the V segment lost 0 bases, leaving 3 bases of the junction unmatched. CDR1 LNHDA and CDR2 SQIVND come from the germline V gene (reference sequence). The chain's CDR3 is CASSIDPAGYEQYF. For the CDR3, the DNA is TGTGCCAGTAGTATAGACCCAGCGGGGTACGAGCAGTACTTC.

CDR3 DNA sequence: TGTGCCAGCAGTCCAGGAGTAGCGGGATCCCTCCAAGAGACCCAGTACTTC. Amino acids: CASSPGVAGSLQETQYF. The J gene is TRBJ2-5, the V gene TRBV25-1; TRBD2 matches 8 bases. CDR1 MGHDK and CDR2 SYGVNS come from the germline V gene. The CDR3 covers 17 residues. J lost 1 base, V lost 5 bases, and 12 bases had no gene match.

The V call is TRBV9, the J call TRBJ2-1, with 10 nucleotides matching TRBD2. This CDR3 region has 14 residues. The germline CDR1 and CDR2 sequences are SGDLS and YYNGEE. V was clipped by 3 bases and J by 8 bases; unmatched bases: 5. CDR3 loop: CASSASGRLYEQFF. The CDR3 nucleotides are TGTGCCAGCAGCGCTAGCGGGAGACTCTATGAGCAGTTCTTC.

V gene TRBV5-4 combines with J gene TRBJ2-7, with D perhaps TRBD2 (5 bases). The germline V gene encodes CDR1 SGHNT and CDR2 YYREEE (reference sequence). V was pared by 0 bases and J by 5 bases, with 12 bases between. The CDR3 is 14 amino acids. The CDR3 spells CASSLALELDEQYF. CDR3 coding DNA: TGTGCCAGCAGCTTGGCACTAGAGCTCGACGAGCAGTACTTC.

This sequence joins TRBV5-4 and TRBJ1-2, with D perhaps matching TRBD1 (6 bases). CDR3 length equals 15 residues. Germline V gene data show CDR1 as SGHNT and CDR2 as YYREEE (reference sequence). V lost 4 bases to trimming and J lost 2 bases, with 15 bases between them. Here the CDR3 DNA reads TGTGCCAGCAGCCTAGCGAGGGGGGGGAACTATGGCTACACCTTC. Translation gives CASSLARGGNYGYTF.

The chain has TRBV4-2 and TRBJ2-3, with TRBD2 matching 14 bases. CDR1 LGHNA and CDR2 YNFKEQ come from the germline V gene. This CDR3 contains 20 residues. V shed 4 bases, J shed 3 bases, and the junction held 15 bases outside the gene matches. DNA of the CDR3: TGTGCCAGCAGCCTCCTTGGGACTAGCGGGAGTACGTGGGGTACAGATACGCAGTATTTT. Its protein is CASSLLGTSGSTWGTDTQYF.

This clone was detected only a few times. The same CDR3 can be traced to other DNA sequences in this sample. The chain links TRBV5-4 to TRBJ2-7, with 10 bases matching TRBD1. CDR3 length: 15 residues. V was pared by 0 bases and J by 2 bases, with 2 bases of the junction left unmatched. The germline V gene has CDR1 SGHNT and CDR2 YYREEE (reference sequence). CDR3 sequence (DNA): TGTGCCAGCAGCTTGGTGGGACAGGGGACCTACGAGCAGTACTTC. This encodes CASSLVGQGTYEQYF. Together with reference TRBV5-4 and TRBJ2-7, the CDR3 gives the full variable domain: ETGVTQSPTHLIKTRGQQVTLRCSSQSGHNTVSWYQQALGQGPQFIFQYYREEENGRGNFPPRFSGLQFPNYSSELNVNALELDDSALYLCASSLVGQGTYEQYFGPGTRLTVT.